This TCR beta chain stems from a study of cytomegalovirus exposure and HLA in healthy donors. Broader study findings: Information on immune exposure was restricted to one variable (CMV serostatus). Later analysis demonstrated an association between a missense DCLRE1C variant and TCR beta V- and J-gene trimming. After further analysis at a later stage, 16,951 TCR beta sequences were associated with HLA alleles at 0.05 false discovery rate.

Deletions cut 5 bases from V and 3 bases from J, with 15 bases between. The CDR3 is 15 residues long. The germline V gene encodes CDR1 SNHLY and CDR2 FYNNEI. Use of 60 Vbeta and 13 Jbeta primers characterized the PCR. Per the study methods: A later analysis tallied 80 million or so unique TCR beta chains, 8.5 million to 11 million of them shared. Using immunoSEQ multiplex PCR, the repertoire was profiled, and TCRdb retains in-frame clones only, with some absent. V and J calls and clone size are given by that table; D and trimming were obtained from the DNA. The top ten clones hold 2% to 3% of a sample with approximately 180,000 clones, about two thirds of them seen once. On this clone itself: Its antigen remains unknown.

This chain uses TRBV2 with TRBJ2-3, with a tentative D call TRBD2 (7 bases). The receptor comes from a human donor in good health. The specimen was PBMCs. CDR3 amino acids: CASSNFRGGTDTQYF. The CDR3 region has the DNA TGTGCCAGCAGTAATTTTAGGGGGGGGACAGATACGCAGTATTTT. Full variable domain (rest looked up from reference TRBV2 and TRBJ2-3): EPEVTQTPSHQVTQMGQEVILRCVPISNHLYFYWYRQILGQKVEFLVSFYNNEISEKSEIFDDQFSVERPDGSNFTLKIRSTKLEDSAMYFCASSNFRGGTDTQYFGPGTRLTVL.